This TCR beta chain comes out of a study of blood T cell repertoires in COVID-19. The V end was cut by 1 base, the J end by 2 bases, with 10 bases between. Germline CDR1 and CDR2: SGHNT and YYREEE (reference sequence). The CDR3 spans 15 residues. Sequencing was performed with immunoSEQ multiplex PCR; in TCRdb, only in-frame clones are kept and a portion is missing. Among 200,000 to 300,000 clones listed, roughly 87% were seen once. The specimen sequenced was peripheral blood. This clonotype originated in a man aged 55 to 70 who had recovered from COVID-19. V gene TRBV5-4 combines with J gene TRBJ2-1; D is possibly TRBD2 (6 bases). The CDR3 is CASSLRRVPYNEQFF. CDR3 coding DNA: TGTGCCAGCAGCTTGAGGAGGGTCCCCTACAATGAGCAGTTCTTC.